The subject of this entry is one T cell receptor (beta chain). The target antigen is unknown. Preparation of TRB cDNA libraries relied on 5' RACE carrying UMI labels. TCRdb re-called the 5' RACE reads, yielding one record per CDR3 amino acid sequence without DNA. The sample table includes about 120,000 distinct CDR3 sequences. These data belong to a study of CXCR3-negative and CXCR3-positive naive CD8 T cells. Study outcomes and limitations: Fresh PBMCs were used in most assays, and CXCR3 expression partially decreased after cryopreservation. Diversity was high in both naive subsets and much lower in memory cells. Hydrophobicity of TRB CDR3s was greater in CXCR3-positive naive cells than in CXCR3-negative naive cells.

Germline CDR1 and CDR2: MDHEN and SYDVKM. The CDR3 has 16 amino acids. Cells that were CD45RO-CCR7+CD27+CD95- constituted naive CD8+ T cells. V is TRBV28 and J is TRBJ2-5; the TCRdb call, TRBD1, lacks DNA for checking. The source of this sequence is a human donor in good health. Some clones in this sample may be carry-over from other donors' samples. What was sequenced was naive CXCR3+ CD8+ T cells from blood. Subset here: CD45RO-CCR7+CD27+CD95- naive CD8+ T cells expressing CXCR3 (TNR3+). This chain's CDR3 is CASSFLRTQADETQYF.